What follows are 22 T cell receptor beta chains derived from one specimen sequenced in a study of blood T cells in healthy people across ages (dated by TCRdb to the mid-2010s). The library was made by 5' RACE. Sequencing was performed on an Illumina HiSeq 2500. A second PCR of roughly 7 to 11 cycles was performed with a sample-barcoded 5' primer and a J-beta primer mix. Using fastp at Q25 and MiXCR, TCRdb reprocessed the public reads and kept productive beta chains. CDR3 protein duplicates are merged, each entry listing the most common genes and DNA. For this sample there are some 1.4 million distinct CDR3 sequences; 42% appear just once. Roughly 7.9% of the sample is held by the ten biggest clonotypes. Source material: blood. The receptors here all came from a woman between 18 and 29 years old in good health.

The chain has TRBV25-1 and TRBJ1-2, with D maybe TRBD1 (5 bases). This CDR3 has 12 amino acids. V lost 9 bases, J lost 7 bases, and 15 bases lay in between. The germline CDR1 and CDR2 sequences are MGHDK and SYGVNS. The CDR3 reads CASAWGGSGYTF. CDR3 DNA: TGTGCCAGTGCGTGGGGGGGAAGTGGCTACACCTTC.

The genes are TRBV18 and TRBJ2-5; 12 bases agree with TRBD2. Germline assignment: CDR1 KGHSH and CDR2 LQKENI. The CDR3 spans 14 residues. The trim removed 3 bases at V and 12 bases at J, leaving 8 bases unmatched. CDR3 in DNA: TGTGCCAGCTCACCGCCGGGACTAGCGGGCCCGGAGTACTTC. Its translation is CASSPPGLAGPEYF. The full variable domain, completed using reference TRBV18 and TRBJ2-5, is NAGVMQNPRHLVRRRGQEARLRCSPMKGHSHVYWYRQLPEEGLKFMVYLQKENIIDESGMPKERFSAEFPKEGPSILRIQQVVRGDSAAYFCASSPPGLAGPEYFGPGTRLLVL.

This chain links TRBV28 with TRBJ1-5, with 9 bases that match TRBD1. J gave up 6 bases and V 3 bases, and 6 bases lay outside the gene matches. Germline V gives CDR1 MDHEN, CDR2 SYDVKM. The CDR3 is made up of 15 amino acids. CDR3 in DNA: TGTGCCAGCAGTTTTAGGACAGGGGCGGGTCAGCCCCAGCATTTT. This encodes CASSFRTGAGQPQHF.

A few counts support this clonotype. The CDR3 sequence is CATSRDRLTVNTGELFF. The CDR3 nucleotides are TGTGCCACCAGCAGAGATAGATTGACAGTTAACACCGGGGAGCTGTTTTTT. V is TRBV15 and J is TRBJ2-2, with a weak D call TRBD1 (5 bases). Germline loops: CDR1 LNHNV, CDR2 YYDKDF (reference sequence). This CDR3 has 17 residues. Trimming left V 0 bases short and J 2 bases short, with 13 bases between.

This clonotype was counted a few times. The chain is built from TRBV7-2 and TRBJ1-4; tentative D call: TRBD1 (5 bases). V was cut by 5 bases and J by 13 bases, with 17 bases left in between. This CDR3 is built from 13 residues. Germline lookup yields CDR1 SGHTA and CDR2 FQGNSA. CDR3 sequence reads: CASSEPGLKRLFF. The CDR3 coding sequence is TGTGCCAGCAGCGAACCGGGACTCAAGAGACTGTTTTTT.

This clonotype was picked up a small number of times. The chain couples TRBV10-3 to TRBJ2-2; 11 bases are a match to TRBD2. The CDR3 is 17 amino acids. Germline V gene data show CDR1 as ENHRY and CDR2 as SYGVKD. V gave up 5 bases and J gave up 2 bases; unmatched junction bases: 7. The CDR3 DNA sequence: TGTGCCATCAGTTTTGGAACTAGCGGGGGTAACACCGGGGAGCTGTTTTTT. Protein product: CAISFGTSGGNTGELFF.

The chain employs TRBV30 and TRBJ2-1; D gene unclear. This CDR3 is built from 13 residues. Germline V gene sequence: CDR1 GTSNPN, CDR2 SVGIG (reference sequence). The V end lost 3 bases, the J end lost 0 bases, and 6 bases lay between the germline ends. The DNA of the CDR3 is TGTGCCTGGAGGCAGAACTCCTACAATGAGCAGTTCTTC. This sequence encodes CAWRQNSYNEQFF. Full variable domain (missing parts from reference TRBV30 and TRBJ2-1): SQTIHQWPATLVQPVGSPLSLECTVEGTSNPNLYWYRQAAGRGLQLLFYSVGIGQISSEVPQNLSASRPQDRQFILSSKKLLLSDSGFYLCAWRQNSYNEQFFGPGTRLTVL.

This sequence joins TRBV4-1 and TRBJ2-1, with no clear D. V lost 0 bases to trimming and J lost 5 bases, with 14 bases between them. The germline V gene has CDR1 MGHRA and CDR2 YSYEKL. CDR3 length: 16 residues. The CDR3 DNA sequence: TGCGCCAGCAGCCAAGATGGGCGAGGATCCAACAATGAGCAGTTCTTC. Translated, it gives CASSQDGRGSNNEQFF.

The CDR3 coding sequence is TGTGCCAGCAGTGAGAGGGTGACTAGCGGGTTCAATGAGCAGTTCTTC. It translates to CASSERVTSGFNEQFF. V usage is TRBV2 and J usage is TRBJ2-1, with TRBD2 matching 10 bases. This CDR3 region has 16 residues. CDR1 and CDR2 from the germline V gene are SNHLY and FYNNEI. The trim removed 3 bases at V and 6 bases at J, leaving 8 bases unmatched. Full variable domain (missing parts from reference TRBV2 and TRBJ2-1): EPEVTQTPSHQVTQMGQEVILRCVPISNHLYFYWYRQILGQKVEFLVSFYNNEISEKSEIFDDQFSVERPDGSNFTLKIRSTKLEDSAMYFCASSERVTSGFNEQFFGPGTRLTVL.

The rearrangement uses TRBV25-1 and TRBJ1-5; perhaps TRBD1 as D (5 bases). The CDR3 totals 16 residues. Germline CDR1 MGHDK, CDR2 SYGVNS. Deletions cut 0 bases from V and 9 bases from J, with 18 bases between. The CDR3 is CASSEYTRGRVGPQHF. CDR3 coding DNA: TGTGCCAGCAGTGAATATACGCGGGGCCGGGTAGGGCCCCAGCATTTT.

This clonotype occurred once. The CDR3 region is CSARRLAGGGDTQYF. DNA of the CDR3: TGCAGTGCTAGACGGCTAGCGGGGGGAGGGGATACGCAGTATTTT. J is TRBJ2-3 and V is TRBV20-1, with 11 nucleotides matching TRBD2. The CDR3 is 15 amino acids. V lost 2 bases and J lost 6; bases outside the gene matches: 7. The germline gives CDR1 DFQATT, CDR2 SNEGSKA (reference sequence).

The V call is TRBV4-1, the J call TRBJ1-2, with 8 bases that match TRBD1. The CDR3 runs 17 residues. V was pared by 4 bases and J by 3 bases, with 13 bases of the junction left unmatched. Germline loops: CDR1 MGHRA, CDR2 YSYEKL. The DNA for the CDR3 is TGCGCCAGCAGCCCACCGGGACAGGCCTACGGTCACTATGGCTACACCTTC. Translated, it gives CASSPPGQAYGHYGYTF.

The rearrangement links TRBV14 to TRBJ2-1; the D gene is possibly TRBD1 (5 bases). Germline V gives CDR1 SGHDN, CDR2 FVKESK. The germline V and J ends were trimmed by 4 bases and 13 bases, with 14 bases remaining between them. This CDR3 is built from 12 residues. The CDR3 nucleotides read TGTGCCAGCAGCCCCTCCGTTAGGGGACAGTTCTTC. As protein: CASSPSVRGQFF.

This clonotype was detected a few times. V gene TRBV27 combines with J gene TRBJ1-2, with D hard to call. Germline V CDR1 and CDR2: MNHEY, SMNVEV (reference sequence). V gave up 10 bases and J gave up 4 bases, with 19 bases separating them. The CDR3 totals 14 residues. The CDR3 sequence is CATVSGIKPYGYTF. In nucleotides, the CDR3 is TGTGCCACGGTATCGGGTATCAAGCCCTATGGCTACACCTTC.

There are many counts of this clonotype. The chain combines TRBV29-1 with TRBJ2-3, with TRBD2 matching 9 bases. Germline CDR1 is SQVTM and CDR2 is ANQGSEA. This CDR3 region has 16 residues. V shed 5 bases and J 2 bases; nucleotides not matched to a gene: 11. The CDR3 nucleotides are TGCAGCGTTCGAGGTTCTCGCGGGGGGGACACAGATACGCAGTATTTT. Amino acid sequence: CSVRGSRGGDTDTQYF.

This chain joins TRBV20-1 and TRBJ2-5, with TRBD2 matching 11 bases. The CDR3 length is 14 residues. Trimming took 3 bases from V and 6 from J; bases not matched to a gene: 6. Germline V gene sequence: CDR1 DFQATT, CDR2 SNEGSKA (reference sequence). In nucleotides, the CDR3 is TGCAGTGCTAGCGTAGCGGGGGGGCCGAAGACCCAGTACTTC. Amino acids: CSASVAGGPKTQYF.

This clonotype occurred a few times. This chain joins TRBV24-1 and TRBJ1-5; D remains unclear. The V and J ends lost 5 bases and 4 bases respectively, with 8 bases between them. CDR1 and CDR2 from the germline V gene are KGHDR and SFDVKD. There are 13 residues in the CDR3. The chain's CDR3 is CATSALGNQPQHF. In nucleotides, the CDR3 is TGTGCCACCAGTGCTTTAGGAAATCAGCCCCAGCATTTT.

This clonotype was observed once. The V gene is TRBV28, the J gene TRBJ2-4, with D possibly TRBD2 on 7 matching bases. The germline CDR1 and CDR2 sequences are MDHEN and SYDVKM. The V end was cut by 2 bases, the J end by 0 bases, with 11 bases between. The CDR3 runs to 16 residues. CDR3 amino acids: CASSLMGGPAKNIQYF. The CDR3 DNA follows: TGTGCCAGCAGTTTAATGGGGGGGCCAGCCAAAAACATTCAGTACTTC. Looking up the rest from reference TRBV28 and TRBJ2-4 gives the full variable domain: DVKVTQSSRYLVKRTGEKVFLECVQDMDHENMFWYRQDPGLGLRLIYFSYDVKMKEKGDIPEGYSVSREKKERFSLILESASTNQTSMYLCASSLMGGPAKNIQYFGAGTRLSVL.

Remarks on this clonotype: This may arise from a read error, as a much more abundant clone is one base away. This chain links TRBV12-3 or TRBV12-4 with TRBJ2-7; D is perhaps TRBD1 (6 bases). This CDR3 comprises 14 residues. This chain's CDR3 is CVSSPGQPSYEQYF. The CDR3 nucleotides are TGTGTCAGCAGTCCCGGACAGCCCTCCTACGAGCAGTACTTC.

This clonotype was observed a few times. The chain recombines TRBV2 with TRBJ1-1; perhaps TRBD1 as D (5 bases). Trimming cost V 8 bases and J 0 bases, with 13 bases left between them. There are 14 residues in the CDR3. CDR1 is SNHLY and CDR2 is FYNNEI in the germline V gene. CDR3 residues: CASCAGLMNTEAFF. CDR3 DNA: TGTGCCAGCTGCGCGGGACTGATGAACACTGAAGCTTTCTTT. Full variable domain (missing parts from reference TRBV2 and TRBJ1-1): EPEVTQTPSHQVTQMGQEVILRCVPISNHLYFYWYRQILGQKVEFLVSFYNNEISEKSEIFDDQFSVERPDGSNFTLKIRSTKLEDSAMYFCASCAGLMNTEAFFGQGTRLTVV.

This chain uses TRBV5-1 with TRBJ2-3; either TRBD1 or TRBD2 may fit D (5 bases each). Germline values: CDR1 SGHRS, CDR2 YFSETQ. The length of the CDR3 is 14 residues. The CDR3: CATKRDRGTDTQYF. Here the CDR3 DNA reads TGCGCTACAAAAAGGGACCGGGGAACAGATACGCAGTATTTT.

The gene calls are TRBV5-1 and TRBJ2-3; 10 bases agree with TRBD1. This CDR3 is 14 amino acids long. Looked up from germline, CDR1 is SGHRS and CDR2 is YFSETQ. Trimming cost V 2 bases and J 6 bases; bases outside gene matches: 3. The CDR3: CASSFGTGDDTQYF. CDR3 in DNA: TGCGCCAGCAGCTTCGGGACAGGGGACGATACGCAGTATTTT.